This T cell receptor (beta chain) appears in the sequencing data of a study of post-analysis software for immune sequencing data. Study-wide points: Those with multiple sclerosis, the patient group, showed significantly lower normalized Chao1 diversity than controls. About five TRBV segments were more frequent in patients than controls; TRBV5-6, TRBV5-1 and TRBV20-1 belonged to this group.

A word on this clonotype: Its antigen is still unknown.

The CDR3 consists of 16 residues. Germline lookup yields CDR1 DFQATT and CDR2 SNEGSKA (reference sequence). The V end was cut by 1 base, the J end by 5 bases, with 20 bases between. Prepared libraries of TCR beta cDNA carried unique molecular identifiers. TCRdb called the PCR reads again in MiXCR, with one record for every CDR3 protein. The data contain approximately 730,000 distinct CDR3 sequences, 25% to 30% of them singletons. The V call is TRBV20-1, the J call TRBJ2-5; D could derive from TRBD1 or TRBD2 (6 bases each). The source material was blood. This clonotype was sampled from a girl between 5 and 17 years old with multiple sclerosis. This CDR3 reads CSARAQYSGAQETQYF. The CDR3 region has the DNA TGCAGTGCTAGAGCCCAGTATTCGGGGGCTCAGGAGACCCAGTACTTC.